The 9 T cell receptor beta chains below were found in one sample sequenced in a study of cytomegalovirus exposure and HLA in healthy donors. The PCR ran on 60 Vbeta and 13 Jbeta primers. Produced via immunoSEQ multiplex PCR; TCRdb's table is partial and in-frame only. The data contain 130,000 or so clones, roughly four fifths of them singletons. Sequenced material: PBMCs. These receptors all stem from a young man in good health and CMV-seropositive.

The chain is built from TRBV9 and TRBJ1-5; 9 nucleotides match TRBD1. The CDR3 is 14 residues long. In germline, CDR1 is SGDLS, CDR2 YYNGEE. J lost 6 bases, V lost 3 bases, and 4 bases had no gene match. Written as DNA, the CDR3 is TGTGCCAGCAGCGCGGGACAGGGACTTCAGCCCCAGCATTTT. Protein: CASSAGQGLQPQHF.

The chain combines TRBV5-1 with TRBJ2-5, with D perhaps matching TRBD2 (5 bases). The CDR3 is 15 amino acids. V lost 0 bases to trimming and J lost 0 bases, with 9 bases between them. From germline, CDR1 is SGHRS and CDR2 YFSETQ. This CDR3 is CASSLVAPNQETQYF. The CDR3 DNA reads as TGCGCCAGCAGCTTGGTAGCGCCGAACCAAGAGACCCAGTACTTC.

The V call is TRBV5-1, the J call TRBJ2-2, with 8 bases identical to TRBD1. V lost 5 bases, J lost 4 bases, and 10 bases stayed unmatched. CDR3 length equals 16 residues. The V gene's germline CDR1 is SGHRS and CDR2 YFSETQ. The CDR3 spells CASRPDRGWGTGELFF. CDR3 nucleotides: TGCGCCAGCAGACCCGACAGGGGTTGGGGCACCGGGGAGCTGTTTTTT.

The rearrangement joins TRBV7-2 to TRBJ2-3; D is unresolved. CDR3 size: 14 residues. Germline assignment: CDR1 SGHTA and CDR2 FQGNSA. Trimming shortened V by 0 bases and J by 2 bases, and 6 bases separated the two germline ends. This CDR3 is CASSLADSTDTQYF. The CDR3 DNA sequence: TGTGCCAGCAGCTTAGCTGACTCCACAGATACGCAGTATTTT.

The chain carries TRBV28 and TRBJ1-2; TRBD1 is a possible D gene (6 bases). Germline values: CDR1 MDHEN, CDR2 SYDVKM. The CDR3 covers 12 residues. V lost 6 bases and J 8 bases, leaving 13 bases between the germline ends. CDR3 amino acids: CASSINRDGYTF. Written as DNA, the CDR3 is TGTGCCAGCAGCATTAACAGGGACGGCTACACCTTC.

This chain links TRBV27 with TRBJ1-5; weak D call: TRBD1 (6 bases). The CDR3 sequence is 15 residues long. Trimming removed 7 bases from V and 0 bases from J, with 13 bases in between. Germline-derived CDR1 and CDR2 are MNHEY and SMNVEV (reference sequence). This chain's CDR3 is CASNPQGISNQPQHF. The CDR3 DNA sequence: TGTGCCAGCAATCCGCAGGGGATTAGCAATCAGCCCCAGCATTTT.

V and J are TRBV30 and TRBJ2-1; 9 bases are a match to TRBD1. V was clipped by 1 base and J by 5 bases; unmatched bases: 6. This CDR3 is built from 15 residues. Germline V gene data show CDR1 as GTSNPN and CDR2 as SVGIG (reference sequence). DNA for the CDR3: TGTGCCTGGAGTGAGGGGACAGGGCGGGACAATGAGCAGTTCTTC. It translates to CAWSEGTGRDNEQFF.

The CDR3 region is CASRMDSPSLPYGYTF. In DNA, the CDR3 is TGTGCCAGCAGGATGGACAGTCCCTCTCTACCATATGGCTACACCTTC. The chain recombines TRBV2 with TRBJ1-2; D may be TRBD1 (6 bases). The CDR3 is 16 amino acids. CDR1 is SNHLY and CDR2 is FYNNEI in the germline V gene. Trimming removed 6 bases at V and 5 bases at J, with 22 bases between.

The genes are TRBV7-8 and TRBJ1-1; D unclear. The V and J ends lost 1 base and 7 bases respectively, with 7 bases between them. The germline V gene encodes CDR1 SGHVS and CDR2 FQNEAQ. The CDR3 contains 12 residues. The CDR3 spells CASSLVRGEAFF. CDR3 nucleotides: TGTGCCAGCAGCTTAGTACGCGGTGAAGCTTTCTTT.